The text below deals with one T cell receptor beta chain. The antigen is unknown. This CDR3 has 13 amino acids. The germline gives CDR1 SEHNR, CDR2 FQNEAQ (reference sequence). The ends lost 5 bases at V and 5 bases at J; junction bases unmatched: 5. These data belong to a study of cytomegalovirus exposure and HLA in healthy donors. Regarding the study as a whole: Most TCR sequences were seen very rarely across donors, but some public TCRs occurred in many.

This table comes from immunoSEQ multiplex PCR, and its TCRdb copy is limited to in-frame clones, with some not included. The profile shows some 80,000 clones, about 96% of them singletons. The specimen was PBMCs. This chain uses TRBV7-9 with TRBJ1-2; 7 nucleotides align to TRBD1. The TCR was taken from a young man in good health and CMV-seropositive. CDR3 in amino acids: CASSRETGYGYTF. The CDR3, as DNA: TGTGCCAGCAGCCGAGAGACAGGGTATGGCTACACCTTC. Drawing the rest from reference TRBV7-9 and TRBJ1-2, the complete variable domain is DTGVSQNPRHKITKRGQNVTFRCDPISEHNRLYWYRQTLGQGPEFLTYFQNEAQLEKSRLLSDRFSAERPKGSFSTLEIQRTEQGDSAMYLCASSRETGYGYTFGSGTRLTVV.